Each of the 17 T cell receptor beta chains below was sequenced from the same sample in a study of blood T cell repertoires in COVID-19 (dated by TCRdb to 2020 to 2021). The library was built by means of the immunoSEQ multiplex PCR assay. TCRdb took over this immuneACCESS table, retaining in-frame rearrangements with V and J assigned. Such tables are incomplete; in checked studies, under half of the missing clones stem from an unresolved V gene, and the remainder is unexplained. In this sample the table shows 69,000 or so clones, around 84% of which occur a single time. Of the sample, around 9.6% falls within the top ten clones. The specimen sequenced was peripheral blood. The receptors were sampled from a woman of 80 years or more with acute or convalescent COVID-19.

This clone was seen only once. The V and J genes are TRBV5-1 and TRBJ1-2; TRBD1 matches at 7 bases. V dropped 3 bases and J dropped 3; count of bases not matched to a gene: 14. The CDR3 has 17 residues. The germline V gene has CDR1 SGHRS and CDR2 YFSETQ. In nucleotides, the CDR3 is TGCGCCAGCAGCTGGACAGGCGAGCCCACAATGGACTATGGCTACACCTTC. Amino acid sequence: CASSWTGEPTMDYGYTF.

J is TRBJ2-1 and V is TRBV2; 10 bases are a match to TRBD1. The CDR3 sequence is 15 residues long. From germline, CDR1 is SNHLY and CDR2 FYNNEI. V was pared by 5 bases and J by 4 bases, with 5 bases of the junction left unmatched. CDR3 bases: TGTGCCAGCAGTCCCGACAGGGGGCCATACAATGAGCAGTTCTTC. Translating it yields CASSPDRGPYNEQFF.

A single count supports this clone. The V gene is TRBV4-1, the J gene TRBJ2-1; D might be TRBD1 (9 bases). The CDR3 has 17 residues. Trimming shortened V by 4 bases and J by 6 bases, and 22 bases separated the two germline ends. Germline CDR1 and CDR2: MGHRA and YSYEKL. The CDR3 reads CASSRMSGGQGGNEQFF. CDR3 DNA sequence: TGCGCCAGCAGCCGGATGAGCGGGGGACAGGGCGGCAATGAGCAGTTCTTC.

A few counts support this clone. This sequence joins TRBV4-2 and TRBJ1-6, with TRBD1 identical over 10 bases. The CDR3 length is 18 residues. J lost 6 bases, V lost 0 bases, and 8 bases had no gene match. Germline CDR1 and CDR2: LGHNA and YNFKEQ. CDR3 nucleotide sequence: TGTGCCAGCAGCCAAGATAGGATCGGGACAGGGGTTAATTCACCCCTCCACTTT. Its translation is CASSQDRIGTGVNSPLHF.

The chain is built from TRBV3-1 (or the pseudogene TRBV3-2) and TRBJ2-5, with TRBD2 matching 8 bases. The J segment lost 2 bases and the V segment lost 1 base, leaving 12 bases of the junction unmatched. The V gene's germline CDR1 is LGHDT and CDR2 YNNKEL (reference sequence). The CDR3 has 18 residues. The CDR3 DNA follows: TGTGCCAGCAGCCAAGGAGATGGCGGCGGGGGGTATCAAGAGACCCAGTACTTC. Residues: CASSQGDGGGGYQETQYF.

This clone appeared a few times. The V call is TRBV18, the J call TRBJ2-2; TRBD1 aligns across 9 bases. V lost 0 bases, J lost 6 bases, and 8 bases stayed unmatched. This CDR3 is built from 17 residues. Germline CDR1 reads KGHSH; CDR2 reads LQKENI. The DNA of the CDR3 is TGTGCCAGCTCACCACCTATCGGACAGGGGACAGCCGGGGAGCTGTTTTTT. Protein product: CASSPPIGQGTAGELFF.

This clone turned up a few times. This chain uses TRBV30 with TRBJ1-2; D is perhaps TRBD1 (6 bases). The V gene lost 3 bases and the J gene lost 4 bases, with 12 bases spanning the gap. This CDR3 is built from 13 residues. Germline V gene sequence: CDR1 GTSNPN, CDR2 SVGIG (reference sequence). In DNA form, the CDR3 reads TGTGCCTGGAGCCGAGACAGGCCCTATGGCTACACCTTC. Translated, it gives CAWSRDRPYGYTF.

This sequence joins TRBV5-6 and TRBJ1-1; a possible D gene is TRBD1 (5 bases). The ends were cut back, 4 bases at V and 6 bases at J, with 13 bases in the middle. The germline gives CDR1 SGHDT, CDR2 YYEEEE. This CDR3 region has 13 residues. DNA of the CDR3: TGTGCCAGCAGCACAGGAGGAGGGCCTGAAGCTTTCTTT. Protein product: CASSTGGGPEAFF.

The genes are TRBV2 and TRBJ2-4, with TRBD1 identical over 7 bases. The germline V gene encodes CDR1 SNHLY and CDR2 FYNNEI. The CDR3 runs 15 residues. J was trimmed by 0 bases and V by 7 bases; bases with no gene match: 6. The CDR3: CASKDRTLAKNIQYF. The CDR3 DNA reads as TGTGCCAGCAAGGACAGGACTCTAGCCAAAAACATTCAGTACTTC.

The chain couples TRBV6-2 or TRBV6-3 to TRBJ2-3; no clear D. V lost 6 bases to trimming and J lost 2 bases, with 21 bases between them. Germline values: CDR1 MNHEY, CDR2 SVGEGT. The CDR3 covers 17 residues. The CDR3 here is CASSPLLDTRDTDTQYF. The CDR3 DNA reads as TGTGCCAGCAGCCCTCTCCTTGACACCCGTGACACAGATACGCAGTATTTT.

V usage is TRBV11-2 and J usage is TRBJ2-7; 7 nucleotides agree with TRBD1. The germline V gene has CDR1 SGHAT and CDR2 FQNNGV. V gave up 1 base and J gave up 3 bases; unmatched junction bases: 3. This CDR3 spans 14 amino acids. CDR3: CASSLGRTGYEQYF. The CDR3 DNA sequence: TGTGCCAGCAGCTTAGGCAGGACAGGCTACGAGCAGTACTTC.

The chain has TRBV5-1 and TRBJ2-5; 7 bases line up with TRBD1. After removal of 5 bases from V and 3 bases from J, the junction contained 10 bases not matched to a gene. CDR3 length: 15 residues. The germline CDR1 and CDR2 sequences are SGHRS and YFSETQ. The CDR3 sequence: CASRFGPTGEETQYF. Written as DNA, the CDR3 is TGCGCCAGCAGGTTTGGACCAACAGGGGAAGAGACCCAGTACTTC.

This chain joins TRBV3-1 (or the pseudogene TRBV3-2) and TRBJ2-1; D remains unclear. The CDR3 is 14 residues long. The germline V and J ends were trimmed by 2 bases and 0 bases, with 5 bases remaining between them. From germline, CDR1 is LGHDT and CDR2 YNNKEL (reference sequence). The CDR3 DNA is TGTGCCAGCAGCCAAATGAGCTCCTACAATGAGCAGTTCTTC. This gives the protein CASSQMSSYNEQFF.

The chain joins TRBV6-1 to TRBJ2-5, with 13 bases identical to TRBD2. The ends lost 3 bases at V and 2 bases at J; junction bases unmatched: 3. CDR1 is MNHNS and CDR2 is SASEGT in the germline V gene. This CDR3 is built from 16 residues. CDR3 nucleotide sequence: TGTGCCAGCAGTGAGGCGGGACTAGCGGGACAAGAGACCCAGTACTTC. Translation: CASSEAGLAGQETQYF.

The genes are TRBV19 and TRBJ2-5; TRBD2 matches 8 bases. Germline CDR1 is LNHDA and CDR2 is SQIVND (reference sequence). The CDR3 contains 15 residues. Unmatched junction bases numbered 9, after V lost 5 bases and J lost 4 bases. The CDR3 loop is CASSLVGGARETQYF. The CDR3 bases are TGTGCCAGTAGTCTAGTCGGGGGGGCGAGAGAGACCCAGTACTTC.

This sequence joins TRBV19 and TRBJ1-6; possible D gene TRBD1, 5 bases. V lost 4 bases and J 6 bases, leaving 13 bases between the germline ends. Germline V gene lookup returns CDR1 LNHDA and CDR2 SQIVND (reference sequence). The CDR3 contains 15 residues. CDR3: CASSTSTATNSPLHF. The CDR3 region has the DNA TGTGCCAGTAGTACATCGACAGCAACTAATTCACCCCTCCACTTT.

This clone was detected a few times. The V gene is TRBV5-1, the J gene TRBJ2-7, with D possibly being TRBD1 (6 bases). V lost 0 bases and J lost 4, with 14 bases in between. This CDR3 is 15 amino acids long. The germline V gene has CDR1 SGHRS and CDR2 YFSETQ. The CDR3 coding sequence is TGCGCCAGCAGCTTGGCGGAAGTAGGGACATACGAGCAGTACTTC. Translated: CASSLAEVGTYEQYF. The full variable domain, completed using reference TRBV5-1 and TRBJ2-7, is KAGVTQTPRYLIKTRGQQVTLSCSPISGHRSVSWYQQTPGQGLQFLFEYFSETQRNKGNFPGRFSGRQFSNSRSEMNVSTLELGDSALYLCASSLAEVGTYEQYFGPGTRLTVT.